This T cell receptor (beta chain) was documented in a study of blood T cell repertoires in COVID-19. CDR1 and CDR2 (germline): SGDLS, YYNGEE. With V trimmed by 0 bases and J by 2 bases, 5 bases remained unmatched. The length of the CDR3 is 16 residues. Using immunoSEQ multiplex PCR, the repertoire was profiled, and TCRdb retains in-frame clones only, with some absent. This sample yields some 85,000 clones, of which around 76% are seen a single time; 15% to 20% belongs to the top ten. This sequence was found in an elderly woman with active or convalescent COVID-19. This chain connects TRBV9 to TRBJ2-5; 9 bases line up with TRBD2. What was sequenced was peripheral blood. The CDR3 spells CASSVAILAGQETQYF. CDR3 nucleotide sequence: TGTGCCAGCAGCGTAGCTATCCTAGCGGGACAAGAGACCCAGTACTTC. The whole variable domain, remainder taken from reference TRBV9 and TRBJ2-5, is DSGVTQTPKHLITATGQRVTLRCSPRSGDLSVYWYQQSLDQGLQFLIQYYNGEERAKGNILERFSAQQFPDLHSELNLSSLELGDSALYFCASSVAILAGQETQYFGPGTRLLVL.